This T cell receptor beta chain comes out of a study of tumor-infiltrating T cells and Merkel cell polyomavirus (dated by TCRdb to the late 2010s). Regarding the complete study: In Merkel cell carcinoma patients, the study examined CD8+ T cells specific for the Merkel cell polyomavirus KLL epitope. Patients presented at varying disease stages and were followed for a median of 2.7 years, with a range of 1. The therapies patients received were varied and non-standardized, including chemotherapy, radiation and immunotherapies. In 14 samples, KLL-tetramer-sorted cells taken from blood or tumor-infiltrating lymphocytes underwent TRB sequencing, as did 11 to 12 matched whole-tumor samples. Most whole-tumor samples were approximately 24-micron curls cut from formalin-fixed, paraffin-embedded tissue blocks. Of all the tumor samples in the study, one was a frozen nodal tumor digest and another was a flash-frozen core biopsy of a metastasis. Summary of the overall study and its limitations: Significantly improved MCC-specific survival was associated with a higher intratumoral fraction of KLL-specific T cells (about 1.8-20% versus roughly 0-0.15%). Because only a single viral epitope was studied, T cells directed against other Merkel cell polyomavirus epitopes were not captured. The small sample size of the study (n of about 11 patients) is a limitation. KLL-specific TRB repertoires were diverse and mostly private, with just one public clonotype, shared by two patients, among 397 unique sequences. A greater number of unique KLL-specific clonotypes in tumors (about 5-110 vs 0-3) was associated with a significant advantage in MCC-specific survival (P = 0.0051).

The library was produced with the immunoSEQ multiplex PCR assay. Genomic DNA extraction, TRB sequencing and normalization were carried out by Adaptive Biotechnologies (Seattle, WA). The original methods were these. Clonality was computed as one minus Shannon entropy of productive TRB sequences normalized by log2 of unique productive sequences. KLL-specific clonotypes in tumors were identified by matching TCRbeta CDR3 amino acid sequences to those from the tetramer-sorted sample of each patient. Imported from immuneACCESS, the table was reduced by TCRdb to in-frame sequences with V and J called. These copies leave out some clones; in studies compared against another copy, an unresolved V gene accounts for under half, and the cause of the remainder is not known. The V and J calls and clone size come from that table; D and trimming were worked out from the DNA. The sample records about 25,000 clones, roughly nine tenths of which are singletons. Of the sample, 2.5% to 3.5% falls within the top ten clones.

Robust positive staining for Merkel cell polyomavirus Large T antigen was observed by immunohistochemistry in the tumors of all patients. About twelve Merkel cell carcinoma patients were included, each with robust KLL-tetramer+ populations (above 0.04% of CD8+ T cells) in blood and/or cultured TIL. Every patient was Caucasian, and patient ages ranged from about 50 to 80 years, with a median of 65 years. Lymph node tumors were analyzed for patients with unknown primaries who presented with nodal disease, or when insufficient primary tissue was available. The CDR3 runs 15 amino acids, cysteine and phenylalanine included. Only the CDR3 portion is preserved as DNA: 45 bases, with reading frame beginning at the first base. From the germline V gene, CDR1 is WSHSY and CDR2 is SAAADI. Trimming removed 6 bases from V and 0 bases from J, leaving 13 bases between the germline ends. In regard to this clone: Its antigen remains unidentified. Base qualities are not provided; no much larger clone lies one nucleotide away.

This sequence was found in a man in his fifties or sixties with Merkel cell carcinoma. The V and J segments used are TRBV10-2 and TRBJ2-3; TRBD2 might be the D gene, on 6 matching bases. Sequenced sample: lymph node tissue. The DNA reads as follows: TGCGCCAGCAGGGAATCGGCGGGAAGCACAGATACGCAGTATTTT. This sequence encodes CASRESAGSTDTQYF.